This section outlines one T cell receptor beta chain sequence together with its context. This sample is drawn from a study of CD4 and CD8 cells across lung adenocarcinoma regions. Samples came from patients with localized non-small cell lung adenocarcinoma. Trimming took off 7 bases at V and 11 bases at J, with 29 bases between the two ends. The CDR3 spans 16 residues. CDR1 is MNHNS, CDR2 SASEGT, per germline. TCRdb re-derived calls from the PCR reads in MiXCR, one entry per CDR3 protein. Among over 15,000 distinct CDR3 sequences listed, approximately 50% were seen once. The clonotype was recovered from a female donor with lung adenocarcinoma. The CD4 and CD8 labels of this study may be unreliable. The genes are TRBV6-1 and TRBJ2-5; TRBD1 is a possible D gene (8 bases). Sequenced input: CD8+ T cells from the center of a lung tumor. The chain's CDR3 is CASMNLGAGGAGEQYF. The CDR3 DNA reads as TGTGCCAGCATGAATCTCGGGGCAGGGGGCGCGGGGGAGCAGTACTTC.